This section outlines one TCR beta chain sequence together with its context. Profiling relied on immunoSEQ multiplex PCR, and the TCRdb table lists in-frame clones only, not all of them. The data show approximately 280,000 clones, roughly 86% seen once. The record originates from a study of blood T cell repertoires in COVID-19. About the study: The United States, Italy and Spain provided the acute and convalescent COVID-19 samples. The analysed material was cDNA or gDNA that came from T cells, B-cell-depleted T cells, or PBMCs.

Per the germline V gene, CDR1 is SGHNT and CDR2 is YYREEE (reference sequence). Trimming left V 2 bases short and J 11 bases short, with 13 bases between. CDR3 length: 12 amino acids. Sample: PBMCs or T cells enriched from blood (not recorded which). The rearrangement uses TRBV5-4 and TRBJ1-1; a weak D match, TRBD1 (5 bases). The receptor was derived from an older woman who had recovered from COVID-19. This chain's CDR3 is CASSFWGSWAFF. As DNA, the CDR3 is TGTGCCAGCAGCTTTTGGGGCTCTTGGGCTTTCTTT.